This is a list of T cell receptor beta chains from one sample in a study of shared clonotypes between healthy human individuals. Repertoires were generated with immunoSEQ multiplex PCR, while TCRdb's copy carries only in-frame clones and drops some. This table holds more than 2 million clones, 85% to 95% found once. Sequenced material: naive CD4+ T cells sorted from blood. Receptors originate from a man between 18 and 29 years old in good health. Each CDR3 is given with its conserved first and last residue. A D gene is named only where the DNA matches it firmly. The listing skips clone size in some rows; elsewhere it reads once, few, many or a size class.

V gene,J gene,clone size,D gene,CDR3 DNA,CDR3 protein
TRBV25-1,TRBJ1-4,NA,TRBD1,TGTGCCAGCAGGGGACAGGGAGGGCATGAAAAACTGTTTTTT,CASRGQGGHEKLFF
TRBV19,TRBJ1-2,NA,TRBD1,TGTGCCAGTAGTATTACGGGGACAGGGGGTGGCTATGGCTACACCTTC,CASSITGTGGGYGYTF
TRBV10-3,TRBJ2-3,NA,NA,TGTGCCATCAGCTCGACAGATACGCAGTATTTT,CAISSTDTQYF
TRBV6-5,TRBJ2-7,NA,TRBD2,TGTGCCAGCAGCCGCGGGACTAGCGGAGCGTACGAGCAGTACTTC,CASSRGTSGAYEQYF
TRBV5-8,TRBJ2-7,NA,TRBD1,TGTGCCAGCAGCACCCGGACAGGGAGCTACGAGCAGTACTTC,CASSTRTGSYEQYF
TRBV7-9,TRBJ2-7,NA,NA,TGTGCCAGCAGCTTAGCGGGACCCATCTACGAGCAGTACTTC,CASSLAGPIYEQYF
TRBV7-2,TRBJ1-5,NA,NA,TGTGCCAGCAGCTTAGTTTCTGGTGGGAATCAGCCCCAGCATTTT,CASSLVSGGNQPQHF
TRBV5-1,TRBJ2-2,NA,TRBD1,TGCGCCAGTAGACAGGGGTTCACCGGGGAGCTGTTTTTT,CASRQGFTGELFF
TRBV7-2,TRBJ2-7,NA,NA,TGTGCCAGCAGTTCGTACGGACAGTCTTACGAGCAGTACTTC,CASSSYGQSYEQYF
TRBV14,TRBJ2-7,NA,TRBD1,TGTGCCAGCAGCCCAGACAGGGCTACGTCCTACGAGCAGTACTTC,CASSPDRATSYEQYF
TRBV5-1,TRBJ2-4,NA,NA,TGCGCCAGCAGCTTGGAAAGTTTAGCCAAAAACATTCAGTACTTC,CASSLESLAKNIQYF
TRBV13,TRBJ1-2,NA,NA,TGTGCCAGCAGCTTTCGGTCGGTGGCTAACTATGGCTACACCTTC,CASSFRSVANYGYTF
TRBV18,TRBJ2-7,few,NA,TGTGCCAGCTCACCTCGGCAAGCGTCGGCCTACGAGCAGTACTTC,CASSPRQASAYEQYF
TRBV6-5,TRBJ1-2,NA,NA,TGTGCCAGCAGTTACCCGACGGGCCAGTACACCTTC,CASSYPTGQYTF
TRBV7-6,TRBJ2-7,NA,TRBD2,TGTGCCAGCAGCTTAGCCGGGACTAGCGGGAGAGGGTCCTACGAGCAGTACTTC,CASSLAGTSGRGSYEQYF
TRBV13,TRBJ2-2,NA,TRBD1,TGTGCCAGCAGCAAAGGGACAGTAAGAGACGGGGAGCTGTTTTTT,CASSKGTVRDGELFF
TRBV21-1,TRBJ1-5,NA,NA,TGTGCCAGCAGCAAGAAAGGGGCGGGTCAGCCCCAGCATTTT,CASSKKGAGQPQHF
TRBV2,TRBJ1-5,once,NA,TGTGCCAGCAGTAGGACAGTTAATCAGCCCCAGCATTTT,CASSRTVNQPQHF
TRBV5-1,TRBJ1-3,few,NA,TGCGCCAGCAGCTTGGGTCGACAGGTTCACTCTGGAAACACCATATATTTT,CASSLGRQVHSGNTIYF
TRBV2,TRBJ2-5,few,NA,TGTGCCAGCAGTGAAGAAGAGACCCAGTACTTC,CASSEEETQYF
TRBV5-4,TRBJ2-5,NA,TRBD2,TGTGCCAGCAGCTCCGGTAGCGGGAAACGGGAGACCCAGTACTTC,CASSSGSGKRETQYF
TRBV20-1,TRBJ2-1,NA,TRBD2,TGCAGTGCAGAACCGGGAGGTGAGCAGTTCTTC,CSAEPGGEQFF
TRBV19,TRBJ2-2,NA,NA,TGTGCCAGTACTGAGCAGGGCCCCACCGGGGAGCTGTTTTTT,CASTEQGPTGELFF
TRBV5-1,TRBJ2-3,NA,NA,TGCGCCAGCAGCAAACTATCAAGCACAGATACGCAGTATTTT,CASSKLSSTDTQYF
TRBV10-2,TRBJ2-5,NA,NA,TGCGCCAGCAGTGAGCGGCAGGTACTCGGACAAGAGACCCAGTACTTC,CASSERQVLGQETQYF
TRBV2,TRBJ2-3,NA,TRBD2,TGTGCCAGCACCGCGAGAGGCGGGGGGGACGTTGTTACCCGAGATACGCAGTATTTT,CASTARGGGDVVTRDTQYF
TRBV5-1,TRBJ1-4,NA,TRBD1,TGCGCCAGCAGCTCCACAGGGGGCGCCGGGGAAAAACTGTTTTTT,CASSSTGGAGEKLFF
TRBV7-9,TRBJ1-4,NA,TRBD1,TGTGCCAGCAGCACCGGGACAGGGGCGGCTGAAAAACTGTTTTTT,CASSTGTGAAEKLFF
TRBV10-3,TRBJ1-3,NA,TRBD1,TGTGCCATCAGTGAGTCGGGCAGGGGGCGAGGAAACACCATATATTTT,CAISESGRGRGNTIYF
TRBV7-9,TRBJ2-5,NA,NA,TGTGCCAGCAGCGCCCTCGTCGTGAGGGAAGAGACCCAGTACTTC,CASSALVVREETQYF
TRBV20-1,TRBJ1-4,NA,NA,TGCAGTGCGCAGGAAGAAAAACTGTTTTTT,CSAQEEKLFF
TRBV9,TRBJ2-1,NA,NA,TGTGCCAGCAGCTCAGAAGGGGTGGGGAATGAGCAGTTCTTC,CASSSEGVGNEQFF
TRBV18,TRBJ2-1,NA,TRBD2,TGTGCCAGCTCACCCTTCACTAGCGGGGCTTACAATGAGCAGTTCTTC,CASSPFTSGAYNEQFF
TRBV18,TRBJ1-1,NA,TRBD1,TGTGCCAGCTCACCGCGGACAGGGGTGGGAGATATGAACACTGAAGCTTTCTTT,CASSPRTGVGDMNTEAFF
TRBV5-1,TRBJ1-3,once,TRBD1,TGCGCCAGCTTCGTCGGACAGGGGGACCCCTCCTCTGGAAACACCATATATTTT,CASFVGQGDPSSGNTIYF
TRBV6-5,TRBJ2-7,NA,TRBD1,TGTGCCAGCATGGGACAGGGGGCAGTGAAGCAGTACTTC,CASMGQGAVKQYF